A single sample is the source of the 32 T cell receptor beta chains below, sequenced in a study of shared clonotypes between healthy human individuals. TCRdb's copy holds only in-frame clones and misses some; the assay was immunoSEQ multiplex PCR. The sample shows over a million clones, around three quarters of them seen only once. Sequenced input: memory CD4+ T cells from PBMCs. Subset of the sample: CD45RA-negative fraction. The source of these receptors is a man aged 18 to 29 in good health. Some clones in this sample may be carry-over from other donors' samples.

CDR3 nucleotide sequence: TGTGCCACCAGCAGAGGATATAACAATGAGCAGTTCTTC. Amino acid sequence: CATSRGYNNEQFF. The chain carries TRBV15 and TRBJ2-1; D not certain. Between the trimmed V and J ends, which lost 1 base and 5 bases, there was a span of 6 bases. This CDR3 is 13 amino acids long. Germline loops: CDR1 LNHNV, CDR2 YYDKDF (reference sequence).

A word on this clone: The sample holds other DNA sequences that translate to the same CDR3. This chain joins TRBV6-5 and TRBJ1-4; D gene ambiguous. The CDR3 totals 13 residues. V lost 2 bases, J lost 4 bases, and 5 bases lay in between. CDR1 and CDR2 (germline): MNHEY, SVGAGI. The CDR3 region is CASSYRRNEKLFF. The CDR3 coding sequence is TGTGCCAGCAGTTACAGGCGTAATGAAAAACTGTTTTTT.

The rearrangement uses TRBV4-3 and TRBJ2-2, with unresolved D. The CDR3 extends over 14 amino acids. V dropped 0 bases and J dropped 3 bases, with 5 bases sitting between them. The germline gives CDR1 LGHNA, CDR2 YSLEER. Here the CDR3 DNA reads TGCGCCAGCAGCCAAGATCACGACACCGGGGAGCTGTTTTTT. Its protein product is CASSQDHDTGELFF.

This clone was observed a single time. The chain combines TRBV7-8 with TRBJ2-7, with TRBD2 as a possible D gene (5 bases). This CDR3 spans 13 amino acids. Germline CDR1 reads SGHVS; CDR2 reads FQNEAQ. The ends were cut back, 0 bases at V and 6 bases at J, with 9 bases in the middle. The CDR3 bases are TGTGCCAGCAGCTTAGCGGGAGAACTCGAGCAGTACTTC. It yields the protein CASSLAGELEQYF.

The V call is TRBV30, the J call TRBJ2-2; D not resolved. Germline V CDR1 and CDR2: GTSNPN, SVGIG (reference sequence). The CDR3 is made up of 11 amino acids. Trimming stripped 5 bases from V and 3 bases from J, with 4 bases between. CDR3 sequence: CAWGDTGELFF. CDR3 bases: TGTGCCTGGGGGGACACCGGGGAGCTGTTTTTT.

The rearrangement uses TRBV28 and TRBJ2-1, with 12 bases matching TRBD2. The ends lost 4 bases at V and 0 bases at J; junction bases unmatched: 4. This CDR3 spans 17 amino acids. CDR1 and CDR2 from the germline V gene are MDHEN and SYDVKM. CDR3 coding DNA: TGTGCCAGCAGTTCTCTAGCGGGAGGGACCTCCTACAATGAGCAGTTCTTC. As protein: CASSSLAGGTSYNEQFF.

In the case of this clone: A read error is the likely source, as a far larger clone sits one nucleotide away. The same CDR3 arises from other DNA sequences in this sample as well. V usage is TRBV29-1 and J usage is TRBJ2-6; no clear D gene. Trimming took 3 bases from V and 0 from J, leaving 3 bases between them. This CDR3 has 13 amino acids. Germline CDR1 is SQVTM and CDR2 is ANQGSEA. CDR3 in DNA: TGCAGCGTTGACATCTCTGGGGCCAACGTCCTGACTTTC. Protein sequence: CSVDISGANVLTF.

The V and J genes are TRBV28 and TRBJ2-1; D remains unclear. The CDR3 is 16 amino acids. CDR1 and CDR2 (germline): MDHEN, SYDVKM. The ends were cut back, 4 bases at V and 4 bases at J, with 17 bases in the middle. The CDR3 here is CASSSWSESRYNEQFF. CDR3 bases: TGTGCCAGCAGTTCCTGGAGCGAAAGCCGGTACAATGAGCAGTTCTTC.

This chain links TRBV7-8 with TRBJ2-2; TRBD2 is a possible D gene (5 bases). V was cut by 4 bases and J by 6 bases, with 15 bases left in between. Germline CDR1 reads SGHVS; CDR2 reads FQNEAQ. The CDR3 covers 15 residues. The CDR3 DNA reads TGTGCCAGCAGCTCACTAGGCGGTGGACCCGGGGAGCTGTTTTTT. Its translation: CASSSLGGGPGELFF.

The genes are TRBV18 and TRBJ2-1, with 13 bases matching TRBD2. The CDR3 has 17 amino acids. Germline CDR1 KGHSH, CDR2 LQKENI. V lost 0 bases to trimming and J lost 9 bases; unmatched junction nucleotides: 8. In nucleotides, the CDR3 is TGTGCCAGCTCACCACCGGGACTAGCGGGACAGGGTGGTGAGCAGTTCTTC. It yields the protein CASSPPGLAGQGGEQFF.

V and J are TRBV5-4 and TRBJ2-1; weak D call: TRBD2 (6 bases). Trimming shortened V by 2 bases and J by 3 bases, and 15 bases separated the two germline ends. Germline V gene data show CDR1 as SGHNT and CDR2 as YYREEE (reference sequence). The CDR3 is made up of 16 amino acids. DNA of the CDR3: TGTGCCAGCAGCTTCCTACGGGACTCCATCTACAATGAGCAGTTCTTC. This codes for CASSFLRDSIYNEQFF.

This chain uses TRBV28 with TRBJ2-5; D gene uncertain. The J call is doubtful: the DNA matches TRBJ2-7 better. CDR3 length equals 12 residues. Germline V gives CDR1 MDHEN, CDR2 SYDVKM. CDR3 amino acids: CASSRQAYEQYF. In nucleotides, the CDR3 is TGTGCCAGCAGTCGGCAGGCCTACGAGCAGTACTTC.

The chain joins TRBV12-5 to TRBJ2-2; tentatively, D is TRBD2 (6 bases). V was cut by 1 base and J by 0 bases, with 9 bases left in between. CDR1 is LGHNT, CDR2 FRNRAP, per germline. This CDR3 has 16 residues. CDR3 loop: CASGLGGITNTGELFF. DNA of the CDR3: TGTGCTAGTGGTTTGGGCGGGATTACGAACACCGGGGAGCTGTTTTTT.

The rearrangement joins TRBV10-3 to TRBJ1-1, with 8 bases lining up with TRBD1. The CDR3 has 14 amino acids. Germline CDR1 ENHRY, CDR2 SYGVKD. J was trimmed by 1 base and V by 7 bases; bases with no gene match: 5. The CDR3 region has the DNA TGTGCCATCACCCTGGACAGGGAGAACACTGAAGCTTTCTTT. As protein: CAITLDRENTEAFF.

CDR3 residues: CASRQRGSGELFF. CDR3 DNA: TGTGCCAGTAGACAGAGGGGGTCCGGGGAGCTGTTTTTT. This chain links TRBV19 with TRBJ2-2, with D maybe TRBD1 (6 bases). V lost 6 bases and J 6 bases, leaving 11 bases between the germline ends. Germline V gene data show CDR1 as LNHDA and CDR2 as SQIVND (reference sequence). CDR3 length: 13 residues. Full variable domain (rest looked up from reference TRBV19 and TRBJ2-2): DGGITQSPKYLFRKEGQNVTLSCEQNLNHDAMYWYRQDPGQGLRLIYYSQIVNDFQKGDIAEGYSVSREKKESFPLTVTSAQKNPTAFYLCASRQRGSGELFFGEGSRLTVL.

This clone was picked up a small number of times. The chain uses TRBV5-4 and TRBJ1-2; 9 nucleotides match TRBD1. Germline loops: CDR1 SGHNT, CDR2 YYREEE (reference sequence). This CDR3 comprises 15 residues. Germline trimming cut 5 bases from V and 8 bases from J; bases unmatched to any gene: 13. The DNA of the CDR3 is TGTGCCAGCAGTACGTGGGACAGGGATTCGGAGGGCTACACCTTC. Amino acid sequence: CASSTWDRDSEGYTF.

The genes are TRBV5-4 and TRBJ1-1; 7 nucleotides match TRBD1. J gave up 1 base and V 1 base, and 1 base lay outside the gene matches. The germline CDR1 and CDR2 sequences are SGHNT and YYREEE (reference sequence). The CDR3 loop spans 14 amino acids. The CDR3 protein is CASSLPGGNTEAFF. Here the CDR3 DNA reads TGTGCCAGCAGCTTGCCAGGGGGGAACACTGAAGCTTTCTTT.

The chain combines TRBV4-2 with TRBJ1-2; D perhaps matches TRBD1 (5 bases). From germline, CDR1 is LGHNA and CDR2 YNFKEQ. V was clipped by 3 bases and J by 3 bases, with 5 bases between them. This CDR3 is built from 12 residues. The CDR3 DNA reads TGTGCCAGCAGCCAGGGGCACTATGGCTACACCTTC. Translation gives CASSQGHYGYTF.

Concerning this clone itself: This specimen includes other DNA sequences encoding the same CDR3. The chain links TRBV7-9 to TRBJ2-6; 9 nucleotides match TRBD1. The CDR3 totals 15 residues. Germline V gives CDR1 SEHNR, CDR2 FQNEAQ (reference sequence). Trimming took 5 bases from V and 4 from J; bases not matched to a gene: 3. The CDR3 coding sequence is TGTGCCAGCAGCGAACAGGGGGCCGGGGCCAACGTCCTGACTTTC. Translation gives CASSEQGAGANVLTF.

The chain couples TRBV15 to TRBJ2-7; D is undetermined. This CDR3 has 15 residues. Germline loops: CDR1 LNHNV, CDR2 YYDKDF (reference sequence). V lost 3 bases and J 2 bases, leaving 14 bases between the germline ends. The CDR3 sequence is CATSREIGRAYEQYF. The CDR3 DNA follows: TGTGCCACCAGCAGGGAAATCGGACGGGCCTACGAGCAGTACTTC. Supplemented by reference TRBV15 and TRBJ2-7, the full variable domain reads DAMVIQNPRYQVTQFGKPVTLSCSQTLNHNVMYWYQQKSSQAPKLLFHYYDKDFNNEADTPDNFQSRRPNTSFCFLDIRSPGLGDTAMYLCATSREIGRAYEQYFGPGTRLTVT.

The rearrangement links TRBV2 to TRBJ2-7; 8 bases are a match to TRBD1. The trim removed 4 bases at V and 3 bases at J, leaving 2 bases unmatched. Germline loops: CDR1 SNHLY, CDR2 FYNNEI. The CDR3 is 13 residues long. DNA of the CDR3: TGTGCCAGCAGTGGGACAGGGCGCTACGAGCAGTACTTC. Translation gives CASSGTGRYEQYF.

The chain combines TRBV27 with TRBJ2-7, with TRBD1 identical over 7 bases. Germline V gene sequence: CDR1 MNHEY, CDR2 SMNVEV (reference sequence). V was pared by 6 bases and J by 11 bases, with 22 bases of the junction left unmatched. The CDR3 has 16 amino acids. The CDR3 here is CASSHPVRDSLRVEYF. The CDR3 bases are TGTGCCAGCAGCCACCCGGTCCGGGACAGCCTACGAGTGGAGTACTTC.

Details on this clone: The same CDR3 also results from other DNA sequences found in this sample. This chain links TRBV5-1 with TRBJ2-3; weak D call: TRBD2 (5 bases). The CDR3 spans 14 residues. Germline loops: CDR1 SGHRS, CDR2 YFSETQ. V dropped 0 bases and J dropped 0 bases, with 5 bases sitting between them. The CDR3 coding sequence is TGCGCCAGCAGCTTGGCGGGGAGCACAGATACGCAGTATTTT. As protein: CASSLAGSTDTQYF.

The chain carries TRBV11-3 and TRBJ2-1, with 7 bases matching TRBD1. This CDR3 is built from 15 residues. After removal of 4 bases from V and 1 base from J, the junction contained 4 bases not matched to a gene. Germline CDR1 is SGHNT and CDR2 is YENEEA. Written as DNA, the CDR3 is TGTGCCAGCAGCTCCACGACAGGGTCCTACAATGAGCAGTTCTTC. Amino acids: CASSSTTGSYNEQFF.

This clone showed up just a few times. Other DNA sequences in the sample encode the same CDR3. The chain couples TRBV6-1 to TRBJ1-1, with D possibly being TRBD1 (5 bases). CDR1 is MNHNS and CDR2 is SASEGT in the germline V gene. The CDR3 contains 14 residues. V was pared by 6 bases and J by 5 bases, with 16 bases between. In DNA form, the CDR3 reads TGTGCCAGCAGCGTTCAGGGAGTTGGGACTGAAGCTTTCTTT. Amino acids: CASSVQGVGTEAFF.

This clone occurred once. A read error may be the cause here, since a much bigger clone is one base away. The chain has TRBV9 and TRBJ2-2; 8 nucleotides line up with TRBD1. The germline V gene encodes CDR1 SGDLS and CDR2 YYNGEE. V lost 4 bases, J lost 1 base, and 3 bases stayed unmatched. There are 15 residues in the CDR3. Here the CDR3 reads CASSSGTGNTGELFF. The CDR3 nucleotides read TGTGCCAGCAGCTCCGGGACAGGGAACACCGGGGAGCTGTTTTTT.

On this clone: The identical CDR3 is also encoded by other nucleotide sequences in the sample. The chain combines TRBV5-1 with TRBJ1-4; 10 positions match TRBD1. V was clipped by 0 bases and J by 6 bases; unmatched bases: 2. In germline, CDR1 is SGHRS, CDR2 YFSETQ. CDR3 length equals 15 residues. In DNA, the CDR3 is TGCGCCAGCAGCTTGGCCGGGACAGGGGATGAAAAACTGTTTTTT. It is translated as CASSLAGTGDEKLFF.

With respect to this clone: Other DNA sequences in the sample encode the same CDR3. CDR3 coding DNA: TGCGCCAGCAGCTTGGGGGCATCCCGGGGGGAGACCCAGTACTTC. It translates to CASSLGASRGETQYF. V usage is TRBV5-1 and J usage is TRBJ2-5, with D tentatively TRBD2 (6 bases). The germline V gene has CDR1 SGHRS and CDR2 YFSETQ. Trimming stripped 0 bases from V and 5 bases from J, with 14 bases between. This CDR3 has 15 amino acids.

The chain uses TRBV27 and TRBJ2-3; TRBD1 matches at 8 bases. The CDR3 totals 12 residues. V lost 10 bases and J lost 4; bases outside the gene matches: 4. CDR1 and CDR2 from the germline V gene are MNHEY and SMNVEV (reference sequence). The CDR3 DNA reads TGTGCCACCGCGGACAGGGCAGATACGCAGTATTTT. Its protein is CATADRADTQYF.

The chain combines TRBV27 with TRBJ1-1, with a possible D match to TRBD1 (5 bases). The CDR3 is 17 amino acids. Germline CDR1 reads MNHEY; CDR2 reads SMNVEV (reference sequence). Trimming removed 2 bases at V and 1 base at J, with 17 bases between. CDR3 sequence reads: CASSLRRVGTGNTEAFF. The CDR3 DNA sequence: TGTGCCAGCAGTTTACGACGCGTTGGGACGGGGAACACTGAAGCTTTCTTT.

The V and J genes are TRBV5-1 and TRBJ2-2; TRBD1 aligns across 8 bases. The V gene end was trimmed by 0 bases and the J gene end by 2 bases; junction bases not matched to a gene: 6. Germline CDR1 and CDR2: SGHRS and YFSETQ. This CDR3 is built from 17 residues. Here the CDR3 reads CASSLVRTGQNTGELFF. DNA of the CDR3: TGCGCCAGCAGCTTGGTAAGGACAGGGCAAAACACCGGGGAGCTGTTTTTT.

The chain employs TRBV28 and TRBJ2-7; TRBD1 aligns across 9 bases. J was trimmed by 3 bases and V by 6 bases; bases with no gene match: 6. The CDR3 is 14 amino acids. Germline V gene data show CDR1 as MDHEN and CDR2 as SYDVKM. The CDR3 loop is CASRKTGGYYEQYF. As DNA, the CDR3 is TGTGCCAGCAGGAAGACAGGGGGGTACTACGAGCAGTACTTC.